This T cell receptor (beta chain) was found in a study of control samples from healthy donors and cancer patients. The method was immunoSEQ multiplex PCR; TCRdb's version includes in-frame clones alone and lacks a portion of them. Of fewer than 200,000 clones listed, 96% are singletons. The V end was cut by 7 bases, the J end by 7 bases, with 19 bases between. Germline V gene data show CDR1 as MDHEN and CDR2 as SYDVKM. This CDR3 is built from 15 residues. Sequencing was done on a sample of blood. This TCR was sampled from a woman between 25 and 40 years old in good health. The genes are TRBV28 and TRBJ1-4; possibly TRBD1 for D (5 bases). In nucleotides, the CDR3 is TGTGCCAGCAACCACCAGTCGGGGGGACGTGAAAAACTGTTTTTT. Protein product: CASNHQSGGREKLFF.